The next 16 T cell receptor beta chains were all read from a single sample in a study of OX40 agonist ivuxolimab in advanced cancers. Method: immunoSEQ multiplex PCR; TCRdb's copy keeps in-frame clones and lacks some. This table has about 89,000 clones, roughly 93% appearing once. This material consisted of CD4+ or CD8+ T cells sorted from blood, taken in a trial of the OX40 agonist ivuxolimab. Every receptor here comes from an adult with an advanced solid tumor such as melanoma, head and neck, liver or kidney cancer.

The chain is built from TRBV28 and TRBJ1-5; TRBD1 matches 7 bases. Germline loops: CDR1 MDHEN, CDR2 SYDVKM. There are 15 residues in the CDR3. Trimming at V came to 3 bases and at J to 3 bases, leaving 5 bases not matched to a gene. CDR3 in DNA: TGTGCCAGCAGTTTCGGAGGACAGGTCAATCAGCCCCAGCATTTT. This sequence encodes CASSFGGQVNQPQHF. The whole variable domain, filled in from reference TRBV28 and TRBJ1-5, reads DVKVTQSSRYLVKRTGEKVFLECVQDMDHENMFWYRQDPGLGLRLIYFSYDVKMKEKGDIPEGYSVSREKKERFSLILESASTNQTSMYLCASSFGGQVNQPQHFGDGTRLSIL.

The rearrangement links TRBV7-2 to TRBJ1-2; TRBD1 might be the D (6 bases). Looked up from germline, CDR1 is SGHTA and CDR2 is FQGNSA. V lost 1 base to trimming and J lost 7 bases, with 13 bases between them. This CDR3 comprises 14 residues. As DNA, the CDR3 is TGTGCCAGCAGCTTAGTAGCAGGGGAGGGTGGCTACACCTTC. Translating gives CASSLVAGEGGYTF.

This chain links TRBV19 with TRBJ1-1, with D possibly TRBD1 on 5 matching bases. The CDR3 covers 16 residues. V lost 3 bases to trimming and J lost 0 bases, with 14 bases between them. The V gene's germline CDR1 is LNHDA and CDR2 SQIVND (reference sequence). This chain's CDR3 is CASSMGVGQLNTEAFF. DNA of the CDR3: TGTGCCAGTAGTATGGGTGTTGGACAACTGAACACTGAAGCTTTCTTT.

The chain carries TRBV5-5 and TRBJ1-1, with D unresolved. Trimming left V 0 bases short and J 6 bases short, with 12 bases between. The germline V gene has CDR1 SGHKS and CDR2 YYEKEE (reference sequence). The CDR3 is 14 residues long. The CDR3 bases are TGTGCCAGCAGCTTGGCCGTTAACGGCCCTGAAGCTTTCTTT. Translating it yields CASSLAVNGPEAFF.

V and J are TRBV19 and TRBJ1-2; 7 nucleotides align to TRBD1. With V trimmed by 0 bases and J by 2 bases, 12 bases remained unmatched. Germline CDR1 LNHDA, CDR2 SQIVND (reference sequence). This CDR3 spans 18 amino acids. The CDR3 sequence is CASSIDPYRGLSNYGYTF. In DNA, the CDR3 is TGTGCCAGTAGTATAGATCCGTACAGGGGATTGTCCAACTATGGCTACACCTTC. Looking up the rest from reference TRBV19 and TRBJ1-2 gives the full variable domain: DGGITQSPKYLFRKEGQNVTLSCEQNLNHDAMYWYRQDPGQGLRLIYYSQIVNDFQKGDIAEGYSVSREKKESFPLTVTSAQKNPTAFYLCASSIDPYRGLSNYGYTFGSGTRLTVV.

This chain links TRBV4-1 with TRBJ2-4; 7 bases agree with TRBD1. CDR3 length equals 16 residues. The trim removed 0 bases at V and 2 bases at J, leaving 4 bases unmatched. The germline gives CDR1 MGHRA, CDR2 YSYEKL. CDR3 in DNA: TGCGCCAGCAGCCAAGATATGGGACAGACCAAAAACATTCAGTACTTC. The encoded protein is CASSQDMGQTKNIQYF.

V usage is TRBV5-1 and J usage is TRBJ2-1; TRBD1 or TRBD2 may be the D gene (5 bases each). Germline CDR1 reads SGHRS; CDR2 reads YFSETQ. The CDR3 loop spans 16 amino acids. The V end lost 6 bases, the J end lost 2 bases, and 18 bases lay between the germline ends. The CDR3 nucleotides read TGCGCCAGCACAGGTTTGGGGGAACCCACCTACAATGAGCAGTTCTTC. This encodes CASTGLGEPTYNEQFF. Full variable domain (rest looked up from reference TRBV5-1 and TRBJ2-1): KAGVTQTPRYLIKTRGQQVTLSCSPISGHRSVSWYQQTPGQGLQFLFEYFSETQRNKGNFPGRFSGRQFSNSRSEMNVSTLELGDSALYLCASTGLGEPTYNEQFFGPGTRLTVL.

This rearrangement joins TRBV2 to TRBJ1-3; D ambiguous. This CDR3 comprises 14 residues. Germline CDR1 is SNHLY and CDR2 is FYNNEI. The V and J ends lost 4 bases and 0 bases respectively, with 7 bases between them. In DNA form, the CDR3 reads TGTGCCAGCAGTGCAGGATACTCTGGAAACACCATATATTTT. Its protein product is CASSAGYSGNTIYF.

The chain links TRBV28 to TRBJ2-7, with TRBD1 identical over 8 bases. This CDR3 is 16 amino acids long. V dropped 6 bases and J dropped 3; count of bases not matched to a gene: 13. Germline V gene lookup returns CDR1 MDHEN and CDR2 SYDVKM. CDR3 in amino acids: CASRISTGTGDYEQYF. DNA of the CDR3: TGTGCCAGCAGAATATCAACCGGGACAGGAGACTACGAGCAGTACTTC.

The chain combines TRBV4-1 with TRBJ2-5, with 8 bases fitting TRBD1. CDR1 and CDR2 (germline): MGHRA, YSYEKL. The ends lost 3 bases at V and 3 bases at J; junction bases unmatched: 6. There are 15 residues in the CDR3. This CDR3 is CASSHRTGMEETQYF. The DNA of the CDR3 is TGCGCCAGCAGCCACCGGACAGGGATGGAAGAGACCCAGTACTTC.

This clone appeared once. The gene calls are TRBV7-2 and TRBJ2-7; no firm D call. The CDR3 has 14 amino acids. CDR1 SGHTA and CDR2 FQGNSA come from the germline V gene. The germline V and J ends were trimmed by 1 base and 5 bases, with 12 bases remaining between them. CDR3 in DNA: TGTGCCAGCAGCTTAGATTCGGCCCGGGACGAGCAGTACTTC. It yields the protein CASSLDSARDEQYF. Drawing the rest from reference TRBV7-2 and TRBJ2-7, the complete variable domain is GAGVSQSPSNKVTEKGKDVELRCDPISGHTALYWYRQSLGQGLEFLIYFQGNSAPDKSGLPSDRFSAERTGGSVSTLTIQRTQQEDSAVYLCASSLDSARDEQYFGPGTRLTVT.

Concerning this clone: This sample also contains other DNA sequences that code for the same CDR3. This chain uses TRBV4-3 with TRBJ2-3, with 9 bases identical to TRBD2. V dropped 1 base and J dropped 4; count of bases not matched to a gene: 3. Germline assignment: CDR1 LGHNA and CDR2 YSLEER. CDR3 length equals 15 residues. The CDR3 loop is CASSQGLAAPDTQYF. In nucleotides, the CDR3 is TGCGCCAGCAGCCAAGGACTAGCGGCCCCAGATACGCAGTATTTT.

The V gene is TRBV10-1, the J gene TRBJ1-1; D call uncertain. Germline lookup yields CDR1 WNHNN and CDR2 SYGVQD (reference sequence). This CDR3 has 15 residues. The germline V and J ends were trimmed by 0 bases and 3 bases, with 11 bases remaining between them. The CDR3 is CASSESFGKDTEAFF. The CDR3 region has the DNA TGCGCCAGCAGTGAGTCTTTCGGGAAGGACACTGAAGCTTTCTTT.

This clone appeared a single time. The J gene is TRBJ2-5, the V gene TRBV7-2; the D is unclear. The V gene lost 1 base and the J gene lost 3 bases, with 6 bases spanning the gap. The CDR3 is 13 amino acids. The germline gives CDR1 SGHTA, CDR2 FQGNSA. DNA for the CDR3: TGTGCCAGCAGCTTAGGCAGGAAAGAGACCCAGTACTTC. This codes for CASSLGRKETQYF.

CDR3 in DNA: TGCGCCAGCAGCCTCTTCGGACAGGACACTGAAGCTTTCTTT. It specifies CASSLFGQDTEAFF. The rearrangement joins TRBV4-3 to TRBJ1-1, with TRBD1 matching over 7 bases. This CDR3 has 14 residues. In germline, CDR1 is LGHNA, CDR2 YSLEER. V lost 4 bases, J lost 3 bases, and 5 bases stayed unmatched.

This clone was detected once. The V gene is TRBV7-2, the J gene TRBJ1-5; D is uncertain. CDR3 size: 13 residues. Germline CDR1 and CDR2: SGHTA and FQGNSA. Deletions cut 5 bases from V and 6 bases from J, with 11 bases between. The CDR3 is CASSLEGAQPQHF. In DNA form, the CDR3 reads TGTGCCAGCAGCCTGGAAGGCGCTCAGCCCCAGCATTTT.